The entry below describes one TCR beta chain. Antigen: not known. These data come from a study of T cell responses to AZD1222 COVID-19 vaccine. Study-level information: Whether given at about 4 or about 12 weeks, second doses were pooled.

Findings and caveats of the study: Unmutated regions of variants are reportedly targeted by nearly half of spike-specific TCRs.

Germline lookup yields CDR1 SGHRS and CDR2 YFSETQ. The CDR3 has 14 residues. Trimming pared 4 bases from V and 4 bases from J, leaving 12 bases between. Profiled with immunoSEQ multiplex PCR; TCRdb holds only in-frame clones, not every one. The data contain about 130,000 clones, 90% to 95% of them singletons. The sample here was peripheral blood, taken on day 0 of AZD1222 vaccination. This receptor was taken from an adult in good health. The chain recombines TRBV5-1 with TRBJ1-5; D may be TRBD1 (6 bases). The CDR3 nucleotides read TGCGCCAGCAGCCCAGGACAGCCAAATCAGCCCCAGCATTTT. It is translated as CASSPGQPNQPQHF.